The sequence of this T cell receptor beta chain was determined in a study of spatial heterogeneity in lung cancer. Study-wide results and limits: Mutation counts in tumors were tracked by counts of expanded intratumoral alpha and beta TCRs.

Described time point: sample taken at primary tumor resection. Without sorting, whole RNA was sequenced from tumor, nontumor lung or frozen PBMC. This clonotype was observed at least ten times. Its antigen is not known. Using its own MiXCR run on the 5' RACE reads, TCRdb lists one record per CDR3 protein. The sample includes around 100,000 distinct CDR3 sequences, around 4.3% of them seen just once. The sample here was lung tumor tissue, taken at surgery. The clonotype was recovered from a male donor with early-stage non-small cell lung cancer.

The CDR3 loop is CSAPSRGDEQFF. The CDR3 nucleotides are TGCAGTGCTCCTAGCAGGGGGGATGAGCAGTTCTTC. This chain joins TRBV20-1 and TRBJ2-1; possible D gene TRBD1, 7 bases. The V gene's germline CDR1 is DFQATT and CDR2 SNEGSKA (reference sequence). The length of the CDR3 is 12 residues. Between the trimmed V and J ends, which lost 5 bases and 8 bases, there was a span of 13 bases.